The 17 T cell receptor beta chains below were found in one sample sequenced in a study of cytomegalovirus exposure and HLA in healthy donors. The PCR contained 60 Vbeta and 13 Jbeta primers. Data came from immunoSEQ multiplex PCR; TCRdb stores just in-frame clones and leaves some out. The repertoire has over 75,000 clones, 60% to 80% of them found once; the top ten carry approximately 6.5%. The sample was PBMCs. Source of these receptors: a female donor in good health and CMV-seronegative.

J is TRBJ1-3 and V is TRBV11-2; D not resolved. The CDR3 consists of 16 residues. V was clipped by 0 bases and J by 0 bases, with 9 bases between them. CDR1 is SGHAT, CDR2 FQNNGV, per germline. The CDR3 protein is CASSLERVISGNTIYF. The CDR3 DNA is TGTGCCAGCAGCTTAGAACGGGTGATCTCTGGAAACACCATATATTTT.

The V and J genes are TRBV11-2 and TRBJ1-6, with 8 bases matching TRBD1. V lost 0 bases to trimming and J lost 8 bases; unmatched junction nucleotides: 6. The CDR3 spans 16 residues. Per germline, CDR1 SGHAT and CDR2 FQNNGV. CDR3 loop: CASSLEGRGRDSPLHF. The CDR3 DNA sequence: TGTGCCAGCAGCTTAGAGGGCAGGGGGCGAGATTCACCCCTCCACTTT.

Worth noting for this clone: Relative to the germline gene, one junction end is altered; a read error may explain this. V usage is TRBV5-1 and J usage is TRBJ2-1, with 8 bases that match TRBD1. The germline CDR1 and CDR2 sequences are SGHRS and YFSETQ. The length of the CDR3 is 15 residues. The chain's CDR3 is CASSTYLTGENGQFF. The CDR3 nucleotides are TGCGCCAGCAGCACTTACCTGACAGGGGAGAATGGGCAGTTCTTC.

This chain links TRBV7-3 with TRBJ1-5, with unresolved D. This CDR3 has 13 residues. Per germline, CDR1 SGHTA and CDR2 FQGTGA. Trimming removed 5 bases from V and 3 bases from J, with 8 bases in between. The CDR3 loop is CASSQVPNQPQHF. The CDR3 DNA reads as TGTGCCAGCAGCCAGGTGCCCAATCAGCCCCAGCATTTT.

The rearrangement uses TRBV6-6 and TRBJ2-7; 9 bases are a match to TRBD1. The CDR3 extends over 14 amino acids. Germline lookup yields CDR1 MNHNY and CDR2 SVGAGI (reference sequence). J lost 1 base, V lost 5 bases, and 3 bases had no gene match. CDR3 loop: CASSLGTGSYEQYF. For the CDR3, the DNA is TGTGCCAGCAGTCTAGGGACAGGGTCCTACGAGCAGTACTTC.

The chain couples TRBV15 to TRBJ2-1; 10 bases are a match to TRBD2. Losses at the gene ends were 0 bases for V and 3 bases for J; bases not matched to a gene: 8. The CDR3 is 18 residues long. Germline V gene lookup returns CDR1 LNHNV and CDR2 YYDKDF (reference sequence). The CDR3 here is CATSRDGVAGGIYNEQFF. Here the CDR3 DNA reads TGTGCCACCAGCAGAGATGGAGTAGCGGGAGGCATCTACAATGAGCAGTTCTTC.

V usage is TRBV5-8 and J usage is TRBJ2-3; TRBD2 aligns across 10 bases. The CDR3 sequence is 14 residues long. Trimming at V came to 0 bases and at J to 5 bases, leaving 0 bases not matched to a gene. The germline V gene has CDR1 SGHTS and CDR2 YDEGEE. The CDR3 region is CASSLVAGGDTQYF. CDR3 in DNA: TGTGCCAGCAGCTTGGTAGCGGGAGGAGATACGCAGTATTTT.

This chain uses TRBV19 with TRBJ2-3; D may be TRBD1 (7 bases). This CDR3 is built from 14 residues. Trimming removed 1 base at V and 5 bases at J, with 10 bases between. From germline, CDR1 is LNHDA and CDR2 SQIVND (reference sequence). Written as DNA, the CDR3 is TGTGCCAGTAGTATAGGACAGGGAGGAGATACGCAGTATTTT. Protein: CASSIGQGGDTQYF.

The V gene is TRBV4-1, the J gene TRBJ1-2, with D possibly being TRBD1 (5 bases). CDR1 is MGHRA, CDR2 YSYEKL, per germline. Between the trimmed V and J ends, which lost 0 bases and 3 bases, there was a span of 11 bases. The CDR3 totals 15 residues. The CDR3 sequence is CASSQDEGDYYGYTF. The CDR3 coding sequence is TGCGCCAGCAGCCAAGACGAAGGGGATTACTATGGCTACACCTTC.

The chain combines TRBV5-1 with TRBJ1-1; 12 bases are shared with TRBD1. The CDR3 length is 17 residues. Germline CDR1 SGHRS, CDR2 YFSETQ. V lost 0 bases and J lost 0; bases outside the gene matches: 3. Here the CDR3 DNA reads TGCGCCAGCAGCTTGGGGGGGACAGGGGGCATGAACACTGAAGCTTTCTTT. Its protein product is CASSLGGTGGMNTEAFF.

The chain joins TRBV15 to TRBJ1-1, with D perhaps TRBD1 (6 bases). CDR1 LNHNV and CDR2 YYDKDF come from the germline V gene (reference sequence). CDR3 length equals 14 residues. Trimming removed 3 bases at V and 0 bases at J, with 8 bases between. This CDR3 is CATSRGHLNTEAFF. For the CDR3, the DNA is TGTGCCACCAGCAGGGGACACCTGAACACTGAAGCTTTCTTT.

The chain links TRBV7-9 to TRBJ2-3; D uncertain. The length of the CDR3 is 16 residues. V was clipped by 1 base and J by 1 base, with 12 bases between them. Germline V gene data show CDR1 as SEHNR and CDR2 as FQNEAQ (reference sequence). The CDR3 DNA reads TGTGCCAGCAGCTTAGATTTCGGGTCAGGCACAGATACGCAGTATTTT. Its protein product is CASSLDFGSGTDTQYF.

This chain links TRBV5-6 with TRBJ2-7, with D unclear. The CDR3 extends over 13 amino acids. V lost 4 bases, J lost 4 bases, and 12 bases lay in between. Germline V gives CDR1 SGHDT, CDR2 YYEEEE. Here the CDR3 reads CASSPRGEYEQYF. The CDR3 DNA reads TGTGCCAGCAGCCCCAGAGGCGAATACGAGCAGTACTTC.

The chain recombines TRBV13 with TRBJ2-3; 7 bases are a match to TRBD2. After removal of 5 bases from V and 3 bases from J, the junction contained 5 bases not matched to a gene. This CDR3 region has 14 residues. The V gene's germline CDR1 is PRHDT and CDR2 FYEKMQ (reference sequence). The chain's CDR3 is CASSNLAETDTQYF. CDR3 sequence (DNA): TGTGCCAGCAGCAATCTAGCGGAAACAGATACGCAGTATTTT.

V gene TRBV6-5 combines with J gene TRBJ2-7; TRBD2 matches at 10 bases. The CDR3 loop spans 14 amino acids. Germline CDR1 MNHEY, CDR2 SVGAGI. The V and J ends lost 2 bases and 7 bases, in that order; junction bases with no gene match: 5. CDR3 DNA sequence: TGTGCCAGCAGTTACGGTACTAGCGGGAAAGAGCAGTACTTC. Protein sequence: CASSYGTSGKEQYF.

DNA for the CDR3: TGTGCCGCTTGGGACAGGGCGGGCAATGAGCAGTTCTTC. This encodes CAAWDRAGNEQFF. The genes are TRBV6-5 and TRBJ2-1, with 9 bases aligning to TRBD1. The junction had 8 bases not matched to a gene; V was cut back by 11 bases and J by 6 bases. Germline values: CDR1 MNHEY, CDR2 SVGAGI. The CDR3 totals 13 residues.

The genes are TRBV28 and TRBJ1-1, with D possibly matching TRBD1 (6 bases). In germline, CDR1 is MDHEN, CDR2 SYDVKM. Trimming shortened V by 2 bases and J by 2 bases, and 21 bases separated the two germline ends. The CDR3 runs 18 residues. This CDR3 reads CASSLRTVANGDNTEAFF. For the CDR3, the DNA is TGTGCCAGCAGTTTAAGGACAGTTGCTAATGGGGATAACACTGAAGCTTTCTTT.